The present entry profiles one TCR beta chain with its context. Its antigen is currently unknown. The assay was immunoSEQ multiplex PCR, and TCRdb's table has in-frame clones only and misses some. The sample holds about 320,000 clones; about 85% are singletons and the top ten take 2.1%. The data are from a study of Ad26.COV2.S vaccination and SARS-CoV-2 variants. On the study more broadly: Intramuscular Ad26.COV2.S doses were given once or twice, 56 days apart. Study-wide findings and caveats: Breadth of non-spike TCRs did not differ between vaccinees and placebo recipients.

As to treatment: over 15 received Ad26.COV2.S at low or high dose, single or two shots; 5 received placebo; per-sample allocation not given. At day 63 after the first vaccine or placebo injection, samples were drawn. Looked up from germline, CDR1 is MDHEN and CDR2 is SYDVKM. This CDR3 spans 15 amino acids. Deletions cut 4 bases from V and 4 bases from J, with 16 bases between. This receptor was identified in a person between 18 and 59 years old who received the Ad26.COV2.S COVID-19 vaccine or a placebo. The chain couples TRBV28 to TRBJ2-5; D is perhaps TRBD1 or TRBD2 (5 bases each). Here the sequenced sample was peripheral blood, taken in a trial of Ad26.COV2.S vaccine versus placebo. The CDR3 loop reads CASSSVLGGGETQYF. In DNA form, the CDR3 reads TGTGCCAGCAGTTCCGTCCTTGGGGGTGGAGAGACCCAGTACTTC.